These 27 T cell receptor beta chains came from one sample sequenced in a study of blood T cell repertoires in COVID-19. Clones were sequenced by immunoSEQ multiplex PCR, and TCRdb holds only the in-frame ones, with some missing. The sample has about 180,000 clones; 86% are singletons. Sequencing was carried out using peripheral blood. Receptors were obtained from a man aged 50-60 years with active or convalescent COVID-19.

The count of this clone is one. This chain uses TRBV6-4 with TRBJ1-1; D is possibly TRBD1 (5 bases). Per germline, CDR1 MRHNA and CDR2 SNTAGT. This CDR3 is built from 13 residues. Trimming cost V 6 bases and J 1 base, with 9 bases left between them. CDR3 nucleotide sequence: TGTGCCAGCAGCAGAGACAGGAACACTGAAGCTTTCTTT. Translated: CASSRDRNTEAFF.

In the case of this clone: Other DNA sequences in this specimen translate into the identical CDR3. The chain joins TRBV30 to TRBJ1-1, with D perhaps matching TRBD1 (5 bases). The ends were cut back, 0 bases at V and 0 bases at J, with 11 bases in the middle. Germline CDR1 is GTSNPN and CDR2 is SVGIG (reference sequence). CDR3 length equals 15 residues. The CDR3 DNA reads TGTGCCTGGAGTGTACGCCGGGACTTGAACACTGAAGCTTTCTTT. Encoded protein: CAWSVRRDLNTEAFF.

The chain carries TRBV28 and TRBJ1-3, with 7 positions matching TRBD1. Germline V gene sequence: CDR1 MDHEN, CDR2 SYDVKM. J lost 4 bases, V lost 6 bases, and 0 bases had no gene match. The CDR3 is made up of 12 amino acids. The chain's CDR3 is CASRGQGNTIYF. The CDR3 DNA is TGTGCCAGCAGGGGACAGGGAAACACCATATATTTT. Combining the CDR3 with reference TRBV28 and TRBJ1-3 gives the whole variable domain DVKVTQSSRYLVKRTGEKVFLECVQDMDHENMFWYRQDPGLGLRLIYFSYDVKMKEKGDIPEGYSVSREKKERFSLILESASTNQTSMYLCASRGQGNTIYFGEGSWLTVV.

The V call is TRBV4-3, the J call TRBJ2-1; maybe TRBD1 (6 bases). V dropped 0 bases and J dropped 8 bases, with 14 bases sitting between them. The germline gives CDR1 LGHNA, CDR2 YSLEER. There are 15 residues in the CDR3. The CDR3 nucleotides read TGCGCCAGCAGCCAAGAATCGGGACAAGGCTATGAGCAGTTCTTC. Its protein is CASSQESGQGYEQFF.

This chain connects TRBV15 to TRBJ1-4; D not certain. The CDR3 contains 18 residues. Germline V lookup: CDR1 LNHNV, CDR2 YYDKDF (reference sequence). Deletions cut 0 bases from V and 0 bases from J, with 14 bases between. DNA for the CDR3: TGTGCCACCAGCAGAGATAAAGGCCGCGGGTCAACTAATGAAAAACTGTTTTTT. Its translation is CATSRDKGRGSTNEKLFF.

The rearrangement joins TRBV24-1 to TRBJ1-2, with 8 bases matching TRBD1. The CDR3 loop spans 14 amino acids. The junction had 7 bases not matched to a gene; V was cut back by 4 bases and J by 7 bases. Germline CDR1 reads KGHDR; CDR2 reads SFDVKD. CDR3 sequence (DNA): TGTGCCACCAGTGAACAGGACAGGGTGGGTGGCTACACCTTC. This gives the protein CATSEQDRVGGYTF.

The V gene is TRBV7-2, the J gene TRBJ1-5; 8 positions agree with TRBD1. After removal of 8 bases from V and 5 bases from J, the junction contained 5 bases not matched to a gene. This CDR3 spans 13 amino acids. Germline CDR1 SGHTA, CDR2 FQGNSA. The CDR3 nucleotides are TGTGCCAGCGCACAGACAGGGGATCAGCCCCAGCATTTT. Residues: CASAQTGDQPQHF.

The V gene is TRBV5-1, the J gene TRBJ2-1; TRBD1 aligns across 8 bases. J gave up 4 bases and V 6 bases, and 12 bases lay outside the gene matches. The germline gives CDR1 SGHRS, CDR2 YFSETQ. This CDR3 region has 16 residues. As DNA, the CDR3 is TGCGCCAGCACCCAGACTGGAGGACAGGGATACAATGAGCAGTTCTTC. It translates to CASTQTGGQGYNEQFF.

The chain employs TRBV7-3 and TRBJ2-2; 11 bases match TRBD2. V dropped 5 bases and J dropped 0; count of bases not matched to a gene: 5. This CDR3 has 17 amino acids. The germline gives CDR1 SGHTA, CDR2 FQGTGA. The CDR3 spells CASSSLAGGPNTGELFF. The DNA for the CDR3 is TGTGCCAGCAGCAGCTTAGCGGGGGGGCCGAACACCGGGGAGCTGTTTTTT.

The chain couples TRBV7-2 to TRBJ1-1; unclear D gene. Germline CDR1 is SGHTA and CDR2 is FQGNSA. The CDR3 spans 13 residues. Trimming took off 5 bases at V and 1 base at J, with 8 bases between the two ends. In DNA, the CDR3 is TGTGCCAGCAGCCCTAACGGGAACACTGAAGCTTTCTTT. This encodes CASSPNGNTEAFF.

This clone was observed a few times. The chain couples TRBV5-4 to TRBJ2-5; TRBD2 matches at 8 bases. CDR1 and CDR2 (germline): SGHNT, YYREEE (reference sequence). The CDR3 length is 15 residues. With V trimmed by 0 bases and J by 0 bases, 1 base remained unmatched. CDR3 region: CASSLGLAYQETQYF. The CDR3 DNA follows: TGTGCCAGCAGCTTGGGACTAGCGTACCAAGAGACCCAGTACTTC.

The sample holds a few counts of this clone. CDR3 DNA sequence: TGTGCCAGCAGTTACCCCAGGGGAGGGTTCTACGAGCAGTACTTC. Protein sequence: CASSYPRGGFYEQYF. The V and J genes are TRBV6-2 or TRBV6-3 and TRBJ2-7; TRBD2 is a possible D gene (7 bases). Per the germline V gene, CDR1 is MNHEY and CDR2 is SVGEGT. The CDR3 runs 15 residues. Trimming stripped 2 bases from V and 3 bases from J, with 14 bases between.

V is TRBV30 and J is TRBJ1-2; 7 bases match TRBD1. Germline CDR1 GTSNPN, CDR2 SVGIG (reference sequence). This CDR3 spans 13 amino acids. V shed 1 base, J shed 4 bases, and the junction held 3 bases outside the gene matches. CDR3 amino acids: CAWSEDRVYGYTF. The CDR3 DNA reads TGTGCCTGGAGTGAAGACAGGGTCTATGGCTACACCTTC.

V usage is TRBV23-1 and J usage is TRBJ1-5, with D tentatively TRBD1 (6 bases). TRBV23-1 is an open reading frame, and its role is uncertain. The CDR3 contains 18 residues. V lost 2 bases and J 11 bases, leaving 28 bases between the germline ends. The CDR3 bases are TGCGCCAGCAGTCAACCGAGGACAGCTAGGTACGGGAGGTGGACCCAGCATTTT. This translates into CASSQPRTARYGRWTQHF.

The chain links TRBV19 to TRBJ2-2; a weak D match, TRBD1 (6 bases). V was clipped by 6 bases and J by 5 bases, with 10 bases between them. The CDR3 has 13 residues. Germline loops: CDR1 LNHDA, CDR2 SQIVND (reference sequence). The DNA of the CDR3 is TGTGCCAGTAGCGATCAGGGGACCGGGGAGCTGTTTTTT. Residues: CASSDQGTGELFF.

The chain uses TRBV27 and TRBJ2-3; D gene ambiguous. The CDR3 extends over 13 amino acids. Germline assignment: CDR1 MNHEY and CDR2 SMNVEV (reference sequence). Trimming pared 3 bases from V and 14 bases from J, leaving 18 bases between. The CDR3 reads CASSFSRNNMPYF. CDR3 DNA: TGTGCCAGCAGTTTCTCCCGCAATAACATGCCGTATTTT.

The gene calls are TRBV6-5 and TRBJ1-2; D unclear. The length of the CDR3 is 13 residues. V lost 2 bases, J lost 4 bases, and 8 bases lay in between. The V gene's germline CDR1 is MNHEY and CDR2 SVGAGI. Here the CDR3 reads CASSYEAGYGYTF. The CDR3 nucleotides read TGTGCCAGCAGTTACGAAGCAGGCTATGGCTACACCTTC.

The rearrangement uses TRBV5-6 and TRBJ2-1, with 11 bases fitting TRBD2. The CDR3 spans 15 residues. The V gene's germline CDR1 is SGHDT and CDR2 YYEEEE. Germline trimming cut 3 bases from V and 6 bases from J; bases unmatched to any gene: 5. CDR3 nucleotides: TGTGCCAGCAGCTCGGGACTAGCGGCTGTCAATGAGCAGTTCTTC. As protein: CASSSGLAAVNEQFF.

CDR3 in amino acids: CASSPGLEGGQFF. CDR3 DNA: TGTGCCAGCAGCCCCGGACTAGAGGGTGGGCAGTTCTTC. The V call is TRBV7-3, the J call TRBJ2-1, with 7 bases identical to TRBD2. This CDR3 comprises 13 residues. CDR1 and CDR2 from the germline V gene are SGHTA and FQGTGA. V trimming: 5 bases; J trimming: 12 bases; junction bases outside the gene matches: 10.

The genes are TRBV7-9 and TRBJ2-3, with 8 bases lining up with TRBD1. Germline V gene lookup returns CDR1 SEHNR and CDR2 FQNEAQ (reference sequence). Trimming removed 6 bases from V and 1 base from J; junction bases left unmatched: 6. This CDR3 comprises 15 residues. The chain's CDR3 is CASRVRGQGTDTQYF. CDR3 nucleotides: TGTGCCAGCAGGGTTAGGGGACAGGGCACAGATACGCAGTATTTT.

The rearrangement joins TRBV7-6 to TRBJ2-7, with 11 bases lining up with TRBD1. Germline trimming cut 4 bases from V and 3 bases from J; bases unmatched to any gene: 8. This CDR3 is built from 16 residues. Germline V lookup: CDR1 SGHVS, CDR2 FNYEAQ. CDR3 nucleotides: TGTGCCAGCAGCTCGATTGCCGGGACAGGGGGCTACGAGCAGTACTTC. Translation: CASSSIAGTGGYEQYF. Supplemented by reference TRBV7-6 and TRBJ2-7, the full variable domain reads GAGVSQSPRYKVTKRGQDVALRCDPISGHVSLYWYRQALGQGPEFLTYFNYEAQQDKSGLPNDRFSAERPEGSISTLTIQRTEQRDSAMYRCASSSIAGTGGYEQYFGPGTRLTVT.

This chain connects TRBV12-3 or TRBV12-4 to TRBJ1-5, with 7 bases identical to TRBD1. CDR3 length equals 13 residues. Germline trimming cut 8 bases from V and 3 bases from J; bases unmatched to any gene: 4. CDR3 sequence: CASGQVSNQPQHF. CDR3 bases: TGTGCCAGCGGACAGGTTTCCAATCAGCCCCAGCATTTT.

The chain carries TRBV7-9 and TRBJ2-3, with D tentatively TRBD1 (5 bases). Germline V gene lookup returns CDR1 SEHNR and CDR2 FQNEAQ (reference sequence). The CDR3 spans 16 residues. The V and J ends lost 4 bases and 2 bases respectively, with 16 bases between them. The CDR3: CASSSPAGSNTDTQYF. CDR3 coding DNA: TGTGCCAGCAGCTCCCCGGCAGGGTCTAACACAGATACGCAGTATTTT.

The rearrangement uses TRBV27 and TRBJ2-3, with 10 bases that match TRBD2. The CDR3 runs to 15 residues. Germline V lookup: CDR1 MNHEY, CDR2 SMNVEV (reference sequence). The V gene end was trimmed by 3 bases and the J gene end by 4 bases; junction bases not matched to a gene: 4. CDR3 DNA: TGTGCCAGCAGTTTGTCACTAGCGGGACCAGATACGCAGTATTTT. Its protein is CASSLSLAGPDTQYF.

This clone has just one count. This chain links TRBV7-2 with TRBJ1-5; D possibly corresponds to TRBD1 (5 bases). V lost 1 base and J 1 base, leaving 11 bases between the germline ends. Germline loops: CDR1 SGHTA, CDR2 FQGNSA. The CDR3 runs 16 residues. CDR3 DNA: TGTGCCAGCAGCTTAGAGGCGGGGGTGAGCAATCAGCCCCAGCATTTT. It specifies CASSLEAGVSNQPQHF. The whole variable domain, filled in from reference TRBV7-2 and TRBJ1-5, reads GAGVSQSPSNKVTEKGKDVELRCDPISGHTALYWYRQSLGQGLEFLIYFQGNSAPDKSGLPSDRFSAERTGGSVSTLTIQRTQQEDSAVYLCASSLEAGVSNQPQHFGDGTRLSIL.

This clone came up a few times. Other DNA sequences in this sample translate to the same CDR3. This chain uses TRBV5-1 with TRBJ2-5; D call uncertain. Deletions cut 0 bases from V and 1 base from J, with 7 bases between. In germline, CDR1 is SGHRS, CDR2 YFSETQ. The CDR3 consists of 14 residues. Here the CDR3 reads CASSLVASQETQYF. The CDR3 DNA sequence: TGCGCCAGCAGCTTGGTAGCCTCCCAAGAGACCCAGTACTTC. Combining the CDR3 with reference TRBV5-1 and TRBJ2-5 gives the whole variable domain KAGVTQTPRYLIKTRGQQVTLSCSPISGHRSVSWYQQTPGQGLQFLFEYFSETQRNKGNFPGRFSGRQFSNSRSEMNVSTLELGDSALYLCASSLVASQETQYFGPGTRLLVL.

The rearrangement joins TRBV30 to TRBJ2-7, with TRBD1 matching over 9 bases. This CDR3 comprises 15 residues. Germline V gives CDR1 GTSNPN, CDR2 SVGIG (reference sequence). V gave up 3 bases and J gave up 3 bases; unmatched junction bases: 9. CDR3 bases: TGTGCCTGGAGACGAGACCGGGACAGGGACTACGAGCAGTACTTC. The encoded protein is CAWRRDRDRDYEQYF.